This T cell receptor (beta chain) came from a study of T cells in Graves' hyperthyroidism and ophthalmopathy. Overall study: Sampling of peripheral blood happened at initial diagnosis, prior to any treatment.

Exclusions: uncontrolled infection, other autoimmune disease, pregnancy, lactation. Worth noting for this clonotype: Its specificity is unknown.

Study-level results: Clonotypes that were expanded in thyroid above 0.001 mostly appeared in blood too. Ophthalmopathy was identified by the model a median 6.5 months ahead of onset.

TCR beta CDR3 region amplification was performed from RNA transcripts. Initially, a first-round RT-PCR of the TCR CDR3 employed the HTBI primer set. TCRdb re-called the multiplex PCR reads through MiXCR, storing one row per CDR3 protein. The sample shows 360,000 or so distinct CDR3 sequences, over 15% of them seen only once. The sample consisted of blood. The clonotype originates from a woman aged 18-29 years with Graves' hyperthyroidism.

CDR3 DNA sequence: TGTGCCAGCAGTTACTCGAAAAGGGGGTCGGAGACCCAGTACTTC. Its protein product is CASSYSKRGSETQYF. The chain employs TRBV6-5 and TRBJ2-5, with D possibly matching TRBD1 (6 bases). The CDR3 covers 15 residues. Per the germline V gene, CDR1 is MNHEY and CDR2 is SVGAGI. The V and J ends lost 0 bases and 5 bases respectively, with 13 bases between them.